This TCR beta chain was sequenced in a study of regulatory and conventional T cells in RAG deficiency. Notes on the study in general: Patient subsets had shorter CDR3s; Omenn Treg-Tconv overlap exceeded 75%. In Omenn syndrome, sorted "Tregs" may be peripherally activated cells.

This clone was seen only once. Its antigen is not identified. Here immunoSEQ multiplex PCR was the method, and the copy in TCRdb shows in-frame clones only, minus some. The table has approximately 30,000 clones, 95% to 96% seen once; the top ten hold about 0.32%. Germline CDR1 is MDHEN and CDR2 is SYDVKM. The CDR3 contains 16 residues. The junction had 8 bases not matched to a gene; V was cut back by 6 bases and J by 3 bases. Blood CD4+ CD25-low CD127-high conventional T cells supplied the genomic DNA template. This same sample was also taken into another study, of regulatory T cells. From that paper: Primers: 52 TRBV forward and 13 TRBJ reverse.

The sequencing input was CD25- CD4+ T cells sorted from blood. The chain carries TRBV28 and TRBJ1-1, with TRBD1 matching 12 bases. This sequence originates from a human donor in good health. The CDR3 DNA sequence: TGTGCCAGCAGAGGGGGACAGGGGGCGCGGGACACTGAAGCTTTCTTT. Residues: CASRGGQGARDTEAFF.